Detailed here is one TCR beta chain. The antigen is undetermined. The data are from a study of blood T cells in healthy people across ages. Study-wide background: About one barcoded beta molecule per two T cells was the capture yield of template switching.

The study isolated at least 7 million PBMCs from each sample. Study-level findings and limits: The study found more naive CD4+ cells and higher diversity in long-lived than aged donors.

Germline V gives CDR1 MNHEY, CDR2 SVGEGT. This CDR3 has 16 amino acids. With 0 bases removed from V and 9 bases from J, the gap between germline ends came to 18 bases. Using a J-beta primer mix together with a sample-barcoded 5' primer, a second PCR was run for roughly 7 to 12 cycles. Tagging of each cDNA molecule was performed by a template-switch adaptor with 12 random nucleotides. TCRdb passed the 5' RACE reads through MiXCR, listing each CDR3 protein once. The profile shows about 1.1 million distinct CDR3 sequences, 35% to 40% of them singletons. The TCR sequence derives from a man between 18 and 35 years old in good health. This chain links TRBV6-2 or TRBV6-3 with TRBJ1-5; no firm D call. The specimen was blood. CDR3 residues: CASSYSHARTSRPQHF. The CDR3 bases are TGTGCCAGCAGTTACTCCCATGCGAGGACCAGCCGGCCCCAGCATTTT.